This TCR beta chain derives from a study of cytomegalovirus exposure and HLA in healthy donors. PCR involved 60 Vbeta and 13 Jbeta primers. The data were produced by immunoSEQ multiplex PCR, yet TCRdb's version contains in-frame clones alone and is incomplete. Here the sample spans approximately 150,000 clones, roughly 77% being singletons. This CDR3 is built from 13 residues. Trimming took off 4 bases at V and 3 bases at J, with 7 bases between the two ends. Germline lookup yields CDR1 MDHEN and CDR2 SYDVKM. The sample was PBMCs. This receptor was identified in a woman between 40 and 55 years old in good health and CMV-seropositive. This sequence joins TRBV28 and TRBJ2-1; possible D gene TRBD1, 5 bases. The CDR3 loop is CASSSDNYNEQFF. The DNA of the CDR3 is TGTGCCAGCAGTTCGGACAACTACAATGAGCAGTTCTTC.